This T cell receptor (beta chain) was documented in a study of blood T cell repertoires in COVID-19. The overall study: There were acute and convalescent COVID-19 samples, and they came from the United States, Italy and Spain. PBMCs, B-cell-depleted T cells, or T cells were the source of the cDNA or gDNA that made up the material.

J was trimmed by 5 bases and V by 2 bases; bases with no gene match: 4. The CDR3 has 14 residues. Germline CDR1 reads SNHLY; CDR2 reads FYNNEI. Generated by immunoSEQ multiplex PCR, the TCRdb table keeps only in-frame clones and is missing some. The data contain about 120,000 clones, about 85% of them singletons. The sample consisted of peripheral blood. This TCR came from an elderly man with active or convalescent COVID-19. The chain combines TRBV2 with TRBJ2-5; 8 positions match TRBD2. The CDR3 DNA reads TGTGCCAGCAGTGAATTGACTAGCGAGGAGACCCAGTACTTC. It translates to CASSELTSEETQYF.